This section outlines one TCR beta chain sequence together with its context. The antigen remains unidentified. Amplification of TCR beta CDR3 regions used RNA transcripts. First-round RT-PCR relied on HTBI primers, and a second-round multiplex PCR came next. TCRdb re-called the multiplex PCR reads with MiXCR, one entry per CDR3 protein. The sample shows around 1,000,000 distinct CDR3 sequences, 35% to 40% of them seen only once. These data come from a study of Graves' ophthalmopathy and Graves' hyperthyroidism. Study-level points and caveats: Forecasting of ophthalmopathy progression by the model achieved 70.59% sensitivity and more than 72% specificity.

Germline lookup yields CDR1 SSHAT and CDR2 FNYEAQ (reference sequence). This CDR3 has 14 residues. Trimming took 5 bases from V and 5 from J; bases not matched to a gene: 6. Sequencing was carried out using peripheral blood or thyroid tissue (not recorded which). V and J are TRBV7-7 and TRBJ2-7; 10 nucleotides align to TRBD1. The receptor's source is an adult man with Graves' hyperthyroidism. The CDR3 spells CASSMGQGNDEQYF. CDR3 nucleotides: TGTGCCAGCAGCATGGGACAGGGGAACGACGAGCAGTACTTC. Drawing the rest from reference TRBV7-7 and TRBJ2-7, the complete variable domain is GAGVSQSPRYKVTKRGQDVTLRCDPISSHATLYWYQQALGQGPEFLTYFNYEAQPDKSGLPSDRFSAERPEGSISTLTIQRTEQRDSAMYRCASSMGQGNDEQYFGPGTRLTVT.